Presented here are 5 T cell receptor beta chains from one specimen sequenced in a study of long-term antiretroviral therapy in people with HIV. The run of the v3.0 immunoSEQ assay was at survey level. Profiling relied on immunoSEQ multiplex PCR, and the TCRdb table lists in-frame clones only, not all of them. Here the sample spans about 21,000 clones, 60% to 80% being singletons. The starting material was unsorted PBMCs, obtained about 1.8 years before starting antiretroviral therapy. The source of these receptors is a woman between 35 and 50 years old with HIV.

The rearrangement uses TRBV4-3 and TRBJ2-4, with D maybe TRBD2 (6 bases). The CDR3 is 14 amino acids. V gave up 3 bases and J gave up 9 bases, with 15 bases separating them. CDR1 is LGHNA and CDR2 is YSLEER in the germline V gene. CDR3 loop: CASSQTSGGAIQYF. The DNA for the CDR3 is TGCGCCAGCAGCCAGACTAGTGGCGGGGCCATTCAGTACTTC.

The J gene is TRBJ1-2, the V gene TRBV29-1; a weak D match, TRBD1 (6 bases). V shed 6 bases and J shed 11 bases, with 16 bases lying between them. This CDR3 spans 11 amino acids. The germline gives CDR1 SQVTM, CDR2 ANQGSEA. The CDR3 nucleotides are TGCAGCGTGGCGAAAGGACAGAGTTACACCTTC. This codes for CSVAKGQSYTF.

This chain uses TRBV27 with TRBJ2-7; TRBD1 matches at 7 bases. The germline V gene encodes CDR1 MNHEY and CDR2 SMNVEV (reference sequence). CDR3 length: 12 residues. Trimming removed 6 bases from V and 6 bases from J; junction bases left unmatched: 5. The CDR3 coding sequence is TGTGCCAGCAGAGAGGGACAGAGCGAGCAGTACTTC. Translated, it gives CASREGQSEQYF.

The chain has TRBV27 and TRBJ1-4; maybe TRBD1 (5 bases). Germline V CDR1 and CDR2: MNHEY, SMNVEV (reference sequence). This CDR3 region has 16 residues. V lost 1 base to trimming and J lost 2 bases, with 11 bases between them. The CDR3, as DNA: TGTGCCAGCAGTTTATGGGGCAGAGCTACTAATGAAAAACTGTTTTTT. Protein: CASSLWGRATNEKLFF. Supplemented by reference TRBV27 and TRBJ1-4, the full variable domain reads EAQVTQNPRYLITVTGKKLTVTCSQNMNHEYMSWYRQDPGLGLRQIYYSMNVEVTDKGDVPEGYKVSRKEKRNFPLILESPSPNQTSLYFCASSLWGRATNEKLFFGSGTQLSVL.

The rearrangement joins TRBV4-1 to TRBJ1-4; D is possibly TRBD1 (5 bases). CDR1 MGHRA and CDR2 YSYEKL come from the germline V gene. Trimming cost V 1 base and J 5 bases, with 23 bases left between them. There are 19 residues in the CDR3. Written as DNA, the CDR3 is TGCGCCAGCAGCCAAGCTTCCCCGGGGGAGAGGAGTAAGAATGAAAAACTGTTTTTT. Translation: CASSQASPGERSKNEKLFF.